These 23 T cell receptor beta chains came from one sample sequenced in a study of T-cell memory formation after mild COVID-19. TCRdb redid the calling of the 5' RACE reads with MiXCR, one entry per CDR3 protein. The data show approximately 170,000 distinct CDR3 sequences, 13% seen once. The material sequenced was PBMCs or a T cell subset sorted from them (not recorded which). The receptors here all came from a man younger than 35 who had mild COVID-19 (a few samples of this study predate the infection). Cell type and time point are not known.

The CDR3 spells CASSLLRDSLETQYF. The CDR3 DNA reads TGTGCCAGCAGTCTACTCCGGGACAGCTTAGAGACCCAGTACTTC. The chain links TRBV2 to TRBJ2-5; 7 bases align to TRBD1. The CDR3 length is 15 residues. After removal of 5 bases from V and 4 bases from J, the junction contained 10 bases not matched to a gene. Germline V gene lookup returns CDR1 SNHLY and CDR2 FYNNEI.

This clonotype was seen more than once but under ten times. CDR3 DNA: TGTGCCAGCAGCCTGACCGGGGCTACTAACTATGGCTACACCTTC. It translates to CASSLTGATNYGYTF. The chain links TRBV28 to TRBJ1-2, with D perhaps matching TRBD1 (5 bases). The CDR3 extends over 15 amino acids. CDR1 MDHEN and CDR2 SYDVKM come from the germline V gene. Trimming shortened V by 6 bases and J by 0 bases, and 14 bases separated the two germline ends.

The rearrangement joins TRBV7-2 to TRBJ1-3, with D uncertain. CDR1 SGHTA and CDR2 FQGNSA come from the germline V gene. Trimming took 10 bases from V and 2 from J, leaving 12 bases between them. CDR3 length: 13 residues. The CDR3 nucleotides read TGTGCCACCGGGGATTTGGCTGGAAACACCATATATTTT. Translating it yields CATGDLAGNTIYF.

The genes are TRBV2 and TRBJ2-5; D may correspond to TRBD1 or TRBD2 (6 bases each). Looked up from germline, CDR1 is SNHLY and CDR2 is FYNNEI. This CDR3 has 13 residues. V shed 3 bases and J shed 5 bases, with 10 bases lying between them. The CDR3 loop is CASSDRGPETQYF. The CDR3 DNA sequence: TGTGCCAGCAGTGACCGGGGGCCCGAGACCCAGTACTTC.

This clonotype came up many times. The chain employs TRBV7-9 and TRBJ2-7; 12 bases line up with TRBD2. With 6 bases clipped from V and 6 bases from J, the junction kept 6 bases outside the gene matches. CDR1 is SEHNR, CDR2 FQNEAQ, per germline (reference sequence). CDR3 length equals 14 residues. DNA of the CDR3: TGTGCCAGCAGTCCTCCGGGACTAGCGGGCGAGCAGTACGTC. It encodes CASSPPGLAGEQYV.

This clonotype showed up just a few times. V and J are TRBV28 and TRBJ2-5; tentatively, D is TRBD2 (6 bases). V was shortened by 7 bases and J by 3 bases, with 18 bases between the two germline ends. In germline, CDR1 is MDHEN, CDR2 SYDVKM. The CDR3 loop spans 15 amino acids. The chain's CDR3 is CASTWGPGGEETQYF. DNA for the CDR3: TGTGCCAGCACCTGGGGCCCCGGGGGTGAAGAGACCCAGTACTTC.

This clonotype was seen a few times. V is TRBV6-5 and J is TRBJ1-4; weak D call: TRBD1 (5 bases). V lost 0 bases and J 8 bases, leaving 10 bases between the germline ends. The CDR3 consists of 14 residues. CDR1 is MNHEY, CDR2 SVGAGI, per germline. The CDR3 sequence: CASSYSGRVEKLFF. The CDR3 DNA reads as TGTGCCAGCAGTTACTCGGGCAGGGTGGAAAAACTGTTTTTT.

This chain uses TRBV20-1 with TRBJ1-1; a possible D gene is TRBD1 (5 bases). V shed 0 bases and J shed 5 bases, with 16 bases lying between them. This CDR3 region has 15 residues. Germline lookup yields CDR1 DFQATT and CDR2 SNEGSKA (reference sequence). CDR3 in DNA: TGCAGTGCTAGAGATGTAGGCCCAGGGAGGACTGAAGCTTTCTTT. Protein sequence: CSARDVGPGRTEAFF.

The gene calls are TRBV7-3 and TRBJ2-5; weak D call: TRBD2 (6 bases). V lost 3 bases and J 0 bases, leaving 11 bases between the germline ends. The CDR3 loop spans 15 amino acids. The germline V gene has CDR1 SGHTA and CDR2 FQGTGA. The CDR3 DNA reads TGTGCCAGCAGCTTGGGAGGCGGGGACCAAGAGACCCAGTACTTC. It codes for CASSLGGGDQETQYF.

This clonotype was seen more than once but under ten times. This sequence joins TRBV20-1 and TRBJ2-7; D possibly matches TRBD1 or TRBD2 (5 bases each). From germline, CDR1 is DFQATT and CDR2 SNEGSKA (reference sequence). This CDR3 has 15 amino acids. Trimming pared 6 bases from V and 1 base from J, leaving 19 bases between. The CDR3 sequence is CSAYQKRDLSYEQYF. In DNA form, the CDR3 reads TGCAGTGCGTACCAAAAACGGGACCTTTCCTACGAGCAGTACTTC.

This clonotype has only a few counts. A read error may produce the germline difference seen at one junction end. The DNA of the CDR3 is TGTGCCTGGAGTGTACCGGGACTAGCCTCCGACAATGAGCAGTTCTTC. Amino acids: CAWSVPGLASDNEQFF. The chain uses TRBV30 and TRBJ2-1; 9 bases are shared with TRBD2. The CDR3 has 16 amino acids. The germline V gene encodes CDR1 GTSNPN and CDR2 SVGIG (reference sequence).

This clonotype came up a few times. The chain combines TRBV7-2 with TRBJ2-7; 9 nucleotides line up with TRBD2. This CDR3 is 14 amino acids long. Germline assignment: CDR1 SGHTA and CDR2 FQGNSA. After removal of 2 bases from V and 5 bases from J, the junction contained 4 bases not matched to a gene. Here the CDR3 reads CASSLSGTSHEQYF. The CDR3 bases are TGTGCCAGCAGCTTATCCGGGACTAGCCACGAGCAGTACTTC.

This sequence joins TRBV7-6 and TRBJ2-4; D might be TRBD1 (5 bases). V gave up 1 base and J gave up 2 bases, with 12 bases separating them. The CDR3 runs to 16 residues. Germline V gene sequence: CDR1 SGHVS, CDR2 FNYEAQ. DNA for the CDR3: TGTGCCAGCAGCTTAGAGGGCCAGGGTTCCAAAAACATTCAGTACTTC. The encoded protein is CASSLEGQGSKNIQYF.

V is TRBV4-1 and J is TRBJ2-1, with D uncertain. Germline V lookup: CDR1 MGHRA, CDR2 YSYEKL. Trimming cost V 3 bases and J 12 bases, with 18 bases left between them. This CDR3 has 14 amino acids. CDR3 in DNA: TGCGCCAGCAGCCATCCAGATCTTGGCATGGCGCAGTTCTTC. Protein product: CASSHPDLGMAQFF.

The table lists this clonotype with a few counts. The CDR3 region has the DNA TGCAGCGTTGAAGCTGGGGACAGGGTTGGCTACACCTTC. It encodes CSVEAGDRVGYTF. V usage is TRBV29-1 and J usage is TRBJ1-2; 9 bases are shared with TRBD1. The CDR3 totals 13 residues. Germline assignment: CDR1 SQVTM and CDR2 ANQGSEA. V gave up 1 base and J gave up 7 bases; unmatched junction bases: 4.

The chain is built from TRBV4-3 and TRBJ2-5; 7 positions agree with TRBD1. CDR1 LGHNA and CDR2 YSLEER come from the germline V gene. V was pared by 1 base and J by 1 base, with 3 bases of the junction left unmatched. The CDR3 has 15 amino acids. CDR3 coding DNA: TGCGCCAGCAGCCAAGGACAGGGTTTCCAAGAGACCCAGTACTTC. Protein sequence: CASSQGQGFQETQYF.

This clonotype was counted only a few times. The rearrangement joins TRBV29-1 to TRBJ2-7; TRBD1 is a possible D gene (6 bases). Per germline, CDR1 SQVTM and CDR2 ANQGSEA. The CDR3 runs to 12 residues. CDR3 sequence: CIITDRIGEQYF. CDR3 DNA: TGCATAATAACGGACAGAATCGGCGAGCAGTACTTC.

This clonotype has a handful of counts. The genes are TRBV24-1 and TRBJ2-1; D not resolved. Germline loops: CDR1 KGHDR, CDR2 SFDVKD. The CDR3 runs to 11 residues. The V gene lost 0 bases and the J gene lost 8 bases, with 1 base spanning the gap. This chain's CDR3 is CATSDLDEQFF. In nucleotides, the CDR3 is TGTGCCACCAGTGATTTGGATGAGCAGTTCTTC.

This clonotype was seen a few times. This chain connects TRBV6-5 to TRBJ2-6; 8 nucleotides match TRBD2. Germline V gives CDR1 MNHEY, CDR2 SVGAGI. After removal of 6 bases from V and 3 bases from J, the junction contained 10 bases not matched to a gene. The CDR3 covers 17 residues. Written as DNA, the CDR3 is TGTGCCAGCAGCCAAGCGGGGGTACCTAGTGGGGCCAACGTCCTGACTTTC. Residues: CASSQAGVPSGANVLTF.

In this sample, this clonotype turned up a few times. The gene calls are TRBV7-2 and TRBJ2-3, with 7 bases identical to TRBD1. V lost 5 bases and J lost 14; bases outside the gene matches: 16. From germline, CDR1 is SGHTA and CDR2 FQGNSA. The CDR3 is made up of 14 amino acids. DNA of the CDR3: TGTGCCAGCAGCCCCCACACAGGGGCCGGCATGCGGTATTTT. This gives the protein CASSPHTGAGMRYF.

This clonotype was recorded a few times. The chain recombines TRBV7-3 with TRBJ2-4; D may be TRBD2 (7 bases). Per germline, CDR1 SGHTA and CDR2 FQGTGA. The length of the CDR3 is 16 residues. V lost 5 bases, J lost 0 bases, and 14 bases lay in between. CDR3 protein: CASSLGGGPAKNIQYF. The CDR3 nucleotides are TGTGCCAGCAGCCTGGGAGGGGGTCCAGCCAAAAACATTCAGTACTTC. Drawing the rest from reference TRBV7-3 and TRBJ2-4, the complete variable domain is GAGVSQTPSNKVTEKGKYVELRCDPISGHTALYWYRQSLGQGPEFLIYFQGTGAADDSGLPNDRFFAVRPEGSVSTLKIQRTERGDSAVYLCASSLGGGPAKNIQYFGAGTRLSVL.

This clonotype was seen more than once but under ten times. The chain employs TRBV2 and TRBJ2-7; D call uncertain. Germline V CDR1 and CDR2: SNHLY, FYNNEI. This CDR3 has 13 residues. The ends were cut back, 6 bases at V and 3 bases at J, with 12 bases in the middle. The CDR3, as DNA: TGTGCCAGCAGGGTTTGGGTCAGCTACGAGCAGTACTTC. Translated, it gives CASRVWVSYEQYF. The full variable domain, its missing parts supplied by reference TRBV2 and TRBJ2-7, is EPEVTQTPSHQVTQMGQEVILRCVPISNHLYFYWYRQILGQKVEFLVSFYNNEISEKSEIFDDQFSVERPDGSNFTLKIRSTKLEDSAMYFCASRVWVSYEQYFGPGTRLTVT.

The CDR3 nucleotides read TGTGCCAGCCATGATTTGGGGGAGACCCAGTACTTC. It translates to CASHDLGETQYF. This sequence joins TRBV28 and TRBJ2-5; D call uncertain. CDR3 length: 12 residues. Germline CDR1 reads MDHEN; CDR2 reads SYDVKM. V lost 8 bases and J 5 bases, leaving 12 bases between the germline ends.